This T cell receptor (beta chain) was recorded in a study of cytotoxic CD8 clonotypes in ibrutinib-treated CLL. This clone is a singleton in its sample. The intended depth for sequencing was 1 in 200,000 to 1 in 1 million T cells. Repertoires were generated with immunoSEQ multiplex PCR, while TCRdb's copy carries only in-frame clones and drops some. The data show roughly 180,000 clones, approximately 80% seen once. The CDR3 consists of 14 residues. The V gene lost 1 base and the J gene lost 0 bases, with 7 bases spanning the gap. CDR1 is SGHNT, CDR2 YENEEA, per germline. The TCR originated in a human donor with chronic lymphocytic leukemia. The rearrangement uses TRBV11-3 and TRBJ2-7, with D hard to call. The sequencing used PBMCs, collected after 24 months of ibrutinib treatment. The CDR3: CASSLGLRSYEQYF. The DNA for the CDR3 is TGTGCCAGCAGCTTAGGTCTACGCTCCTACGAGCAGTACTTC.